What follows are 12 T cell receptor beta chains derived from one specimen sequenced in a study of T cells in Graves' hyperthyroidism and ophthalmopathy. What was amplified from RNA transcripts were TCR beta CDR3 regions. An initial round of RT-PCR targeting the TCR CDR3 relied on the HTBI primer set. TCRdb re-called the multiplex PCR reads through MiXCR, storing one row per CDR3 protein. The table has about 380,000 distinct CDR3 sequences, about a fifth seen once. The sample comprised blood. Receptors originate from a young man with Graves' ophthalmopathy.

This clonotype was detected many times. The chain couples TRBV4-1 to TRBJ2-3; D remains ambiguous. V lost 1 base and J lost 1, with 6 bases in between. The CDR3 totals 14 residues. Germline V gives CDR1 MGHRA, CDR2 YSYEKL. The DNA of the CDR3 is TGCGCCAGCAGCCAAGTTCCAGGCACAGATACGCAGTATTTT. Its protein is CASSQVPGTDTQYF.

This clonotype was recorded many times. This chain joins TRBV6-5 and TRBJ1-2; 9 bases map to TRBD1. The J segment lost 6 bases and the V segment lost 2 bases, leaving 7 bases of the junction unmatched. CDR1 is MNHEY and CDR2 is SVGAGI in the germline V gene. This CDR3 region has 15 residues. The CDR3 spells CASSYKGTGLNGYTF. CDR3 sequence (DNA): TGTGCCAGCAGTTACAAGGGGACAGGGCTAAATGGCTACACCTTC.

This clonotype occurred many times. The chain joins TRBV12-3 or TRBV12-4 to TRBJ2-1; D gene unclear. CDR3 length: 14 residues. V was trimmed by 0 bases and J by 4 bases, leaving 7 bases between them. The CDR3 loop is CASSLAQEYNEQFF. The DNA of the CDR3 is TGTGCCAGCAGTTTAGCCCAGGAGTACAATGAGCAGTTCTTC.

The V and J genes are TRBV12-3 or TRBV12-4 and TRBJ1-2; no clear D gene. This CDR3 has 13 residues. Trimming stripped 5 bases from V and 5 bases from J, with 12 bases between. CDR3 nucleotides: TGTGCCAGCAGTACGACGGCCATTTATGGCTACACCTTC. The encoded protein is CASSTTAIYGYTF.

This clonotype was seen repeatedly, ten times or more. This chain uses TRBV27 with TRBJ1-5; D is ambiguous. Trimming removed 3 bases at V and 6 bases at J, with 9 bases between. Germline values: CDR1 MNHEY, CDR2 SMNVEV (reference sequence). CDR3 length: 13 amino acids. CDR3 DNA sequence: TGTGCCAGCAGTTTCGAGATTGGTCAGCCCCAGCATTTT. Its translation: CASSFEIGQPQHF.

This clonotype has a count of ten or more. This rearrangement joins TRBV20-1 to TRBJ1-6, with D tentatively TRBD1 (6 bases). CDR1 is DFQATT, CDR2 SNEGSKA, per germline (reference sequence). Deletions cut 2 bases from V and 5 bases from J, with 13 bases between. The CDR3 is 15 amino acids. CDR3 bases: TGCAGTGCTAGAAGAGGGGGAGTGAATAATTCACCCCTCCACTTT. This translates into CSARRGGVNNSPLHF.

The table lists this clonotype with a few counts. CDR3 in DNA: TGTGCCAGTAGTATGGTACCGGGTTTCGGCGGGTTCTCCTACGAGCAGTACTTC. Protein product: CASSMVPGFGGFSYEQYF. This rearrangement joins TRBV19 to TRBJ2-7; a weak D match, TRBD2 (5 bases). V lost 3 bases and J lost 0, with 21 bases in between. CDR1 is LNHDA and CDR2 is SQIVND in the germline V gene (reference sequence). This CDR3 has 18 residues.

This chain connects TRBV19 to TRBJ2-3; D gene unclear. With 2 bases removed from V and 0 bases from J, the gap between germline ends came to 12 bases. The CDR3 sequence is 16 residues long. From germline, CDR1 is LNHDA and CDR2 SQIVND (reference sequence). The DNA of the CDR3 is TGTGCCAGTAGTATAAATCCGGCTGCTAGCACAGATACGCAGTATTTT. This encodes CASSINPAASTDTQYF.

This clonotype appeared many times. CDR3 nucleotide sequence: TGCGCCAGCAGCTTGGATCTAGTACAGCCGGATACGCAGTATTTT. Translation gives CASSLDLVQPDTQYF. The chain recombines TRBV5-1 with TRBJ2-3, with D unclear. This CDR3 region has 15 residues. The germline CDR1 and CDR2 sequences are SGHRS and YFSETQ. V lost 0 bases, J lost 6 bases, and 14 bases lay in between.

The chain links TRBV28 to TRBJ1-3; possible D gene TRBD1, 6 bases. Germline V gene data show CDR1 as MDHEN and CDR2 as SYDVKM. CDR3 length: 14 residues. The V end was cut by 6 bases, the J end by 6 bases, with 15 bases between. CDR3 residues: CASSEQGSENTIYF. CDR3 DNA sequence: TGTGCCAGCAGCGAACAGGGTTCCGAAAACACCATATATTTT.

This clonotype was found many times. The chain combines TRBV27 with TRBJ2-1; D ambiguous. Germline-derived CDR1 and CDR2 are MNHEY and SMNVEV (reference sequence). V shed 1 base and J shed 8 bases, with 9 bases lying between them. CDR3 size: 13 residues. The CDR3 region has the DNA TGTGCCAGCAGTTTATTATCCGCGGATGAGCAGTTCTTC. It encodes CASSLLSADEQFF.

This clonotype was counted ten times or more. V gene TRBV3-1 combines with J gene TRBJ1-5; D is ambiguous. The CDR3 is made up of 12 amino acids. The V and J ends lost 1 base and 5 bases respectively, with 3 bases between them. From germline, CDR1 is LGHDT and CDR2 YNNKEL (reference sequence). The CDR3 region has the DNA TGTGCCAGCAGCCAAGGGTATCAGCCCCAGCATTTT. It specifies CASSQGYQPQHF. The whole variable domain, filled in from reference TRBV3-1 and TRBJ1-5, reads DTAVSQTPKYLVTQMGNDKSIKCEQNLGHDTMYWYKQDSKKFLKIMFSYNNKELIINETVPNRFSPKSPDKAHLNLHINSLELGDSAVYFCASSQGYQPQHFGDGTRLSIL.